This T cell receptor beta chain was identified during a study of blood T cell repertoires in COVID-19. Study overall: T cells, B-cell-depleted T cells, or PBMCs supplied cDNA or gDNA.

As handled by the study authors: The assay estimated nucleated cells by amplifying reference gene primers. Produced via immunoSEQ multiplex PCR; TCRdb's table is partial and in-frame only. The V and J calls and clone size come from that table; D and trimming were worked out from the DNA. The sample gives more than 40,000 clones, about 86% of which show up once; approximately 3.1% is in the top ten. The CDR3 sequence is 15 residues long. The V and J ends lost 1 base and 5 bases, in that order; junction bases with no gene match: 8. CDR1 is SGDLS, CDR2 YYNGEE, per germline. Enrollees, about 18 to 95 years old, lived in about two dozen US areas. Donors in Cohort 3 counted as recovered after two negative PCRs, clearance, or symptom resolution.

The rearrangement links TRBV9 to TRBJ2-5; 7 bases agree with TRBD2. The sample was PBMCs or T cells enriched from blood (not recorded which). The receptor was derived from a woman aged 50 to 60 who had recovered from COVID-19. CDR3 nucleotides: TGTGCCAGCAGCGTAACTGACGTGGGGGGGGAGACCCAGTACTTC. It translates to CASSVTDVGGETQYF.